The rows below give T cell receptor beta chains drawn from one sample of a study of T cell clones after liver transplantation. The protocol was immunoSEQ multiplex PCR, while the TCRdb copy is restricted to in-frame clones and leaves out a portion. The sample shows over 15,000 clones, around 80% of them seen only once. Sequencing used CD8+ T cells from blood, obtained around 50 months after liver transplant. The receptors were sampled from a human patient who received a liver transplant. Some T cells may be supplied by the graft donor. Each CDR3 is given with its conserved first and last residue. Fields, in order: V gene, D gene, J gene, clone size, CDR3 protein, CDR3 DNA. D genes are given only for firm matches. Only part of the rows carry a size: once, few, many, or a class if the clone is expanded.

v_call: TRBV9
d_call: .
j_call: TRBJ1-5
clone_size: .
cdr3_aa: CASSGQSEGNQPQHF
cdr3_nt: TGTGCCAGCAGCGGCCAGTCGGAGGGAAATCAGCCCCAGCATTTT

v_call: TRBV28
d_call: .
j_call: TRBJ1-1
clone_size: .
cdr3_aa: CASIRGGGTEAFF
cdr3_nt: TGTGCCAGCATTAGGGGGGGTGGGACTGAAGCTTTCTTT

v_call: TRBV7-9
d_call: .
j_call: TRBJ1-4
clone_size: once
cdr3_aa: CASSLAKGEHEKLFF
cdr3_nt: TGTGCCAGCAGCTTAGCGAAGGGGGAACATGAAAAACTGTTTTTT

v_call: TRBV29-1
d_call: .
j_call: TRBJ2-7
clone_size: .
cdr3_aa: CSVPGTDAYEQYF
cdr3_nt: TGCAGCGTCCCCGGGACGGACGCCTACGAGCAGTACTTC

v_call: TRBV2
d_call: TRBD1
j_call: TRBJ1-5
clone_size: .
cdr3_aa: CASDQGAHGNQPQHF
cdr3_nt: TGTGCCAGCGACCAGGGGGCGCATGGCAATCAGCCCCAGCATTTT

v_call: TRBV29-1
d_call: .
j_call: TRBJ2-7
clone_size: medium-sized
cdr3_aa: CSVEVQDYEQYF
cdr3_nt: TGCAGCGTTGAAGTGCAGGACTACGAGCAGTACTTC

v_call: TRBV23-1
d_call: .
j_call: TRBJ2-2
clone_size: .
cdr3_aa: CATFNRVHTGELFF
cdr3_nt: TGCGCCACCTTTAACAGGGTGCACACCGGGGAGCTGTTTTTT

v_call: TRBV12-5
d_call: .
j_call: TRBJ2-2
clone_size: .
cdr3_aa: CASYWTPALVNTGELFF
cdr3_nt: TGTGCTAGCTACTGGACACCCGCCTTGGTCAACACCGGGGAGCTGTTTTTT

v_call: TRBV27
d_call: .
j_call: TRBJ2-1
clone_size: .
cdr3_aa: CASSYSAGYNEQFF
cdr3_nt: TGTGCCAGCAGTTACTCGGCGGGGTACAATGAGCAGTTCTTC

v_call: TRBV11-3
d_call: .
j_call: TRBJ2-7
clone_size: .
cdr3_aa: CASSSTEDYEQYF
cdr3_nt: TGTGCCAGCAGTTCCACAGAAGACTACGAGCAGTACTTC

v_call: TRBV6-1
d_call: .
j_call: TRBJ2-7
clone_size: .
cdr3_aa: CASSERNSAFSYEQYF
cdr3_nt: TGTGCCAGCAGTGAACGGAATAGCGCATTCTCCTACGAGCAGTACTTC

v_call: TRBV2
d_call: TRBD1
j_call: TRBJ1-4
clone_size: .
cdr3_aa: CASTSGGKLFF
cdr3_nt: TGTGCCAGCACCTCAGGGGGAAAACTGTTTTTT

v_call: TRBV4-1
d_call: .
j_call: TRBJ2-4
clone_size: .
cdr3_aa: CASSHGGRLNIQYF
cdr3_nt: TGCGCCAGCAGCCATGGAGGGCGGTTAAACATTCAGTACTTC

v_call: TRBV5-1
d_call: .
j_call: TRBJ1-1
clone_size: .
cdr3_aa: CASAFTGRDTEAFF
cdr3_nt: TGCGCCAGCGCCTTTACAGGGCGTGACACTGAAGCTTTCTTT

v_call: TRBV5-1
d_call: .
j_call: TRBJ1-2
clone_size: .
cdr3_aa: CASSLGVGTVPFRSGYTF
cdr3_nt: TGCGCCAGCAGCTTAGGTGTAGGGACCGTCCCTTTTCGGTCTGGCTACACCTTC

v_call: TRBV4-3
d_call: .
j_call: TRBJ1-5
clone_size: .
cdr3_aa: CASSQDKGGTRPQHF
cdr3_nt: TGCGCCAGCAGCCAAGATAAAGGGGGTACCCGACCCCAGCATTTT

v_call: TRBV19
d_call: TRBD1
j_call: TRBJ2-7
clone_size: .
cdr3_aa: CASSTSGTAYEQYF
cdr3_nt: TGTGCCAGTAGTACCTCCGGGACAGCTTACGAGCAGTACTTC

v_call: TRBV9
d_call: .
j_call: TRBJ1-2
clone_size: .
cdr3_aa: CASSVEAYGGYTF
cdr3_nt: TGTGCCAGCAGCGTAGAGGCGTATGGTGGCTACACCTTC

v_call: TRBV4-2
d_call: .
j_call: TRBJ1-1
clone_size: .
cdr3_aa: CASGRALNTEAFF
cdr3_nt: TGTGCCAGCGGGAGGGCACTAAACACTGAAGCTTTCTTT

v_call: TRBV6-5
d_call: TRBD1
j_call: TRBJ2-3
clone_size: .
cdr3_aa: CASTGTAHRDTQYF
cdr3_nt: TGTGCCAGCACCGGGACAGCGCATAGAGATACGCAGTATTTT

v_call: TRBV19
d_call: TRBD1
j_call: TRBJ2-1
clone_size: once
cdr3_aa: CASSIWDRGPNEQFF
cdr3_nt: TGTGCCAGTAGTATTTGGGACAGGGGGCCAAATGAGCAGTTCTTC

v_call: TRBV7-9
d_call: .
j_call: TRBJ2-5
clone_size: .
cdr3_aa: CASRRGAEQETQYF
cdr3_nt: TGTGCCAGCAGGCGAGGGGCAGAACAAGAGACCCAGTACTTC

v_call: TRBV28
d_call: .
j_call: TRBJ1-3
clone_size: .
cdr3_aa: CACSIGNTIYF
cdr3_nt: TGTGCCTGCTCGATTGGAAACACCATATATTTT

v_call: TRBV6-5
d_call: .
j_call: TRBJ1-2
clone_size: .
cdr3_aa: CASSYANRVAGYTF
cdr3_nt: TGTGCCAGCAGTTACGCGAACAGGGTCGCTGGCTACACCTTC

v_call: TRBV5-6
d_call: TRBD1
j_call: TRBJ2-3
clone_size: few
cdr3_aa: CASSAMDRGSADTQYF
cdr3_nt: TGTGCCAGCAGCGCCATGGACAGGGGGAGTGCAGATACGCAGTATTTT